The next 10 T cell receptor beta chains were all read from a single sample in a study of immune heterogeneity within non-small cell lung tumors. Genomic DNA from bulk tumor acted as the template, and roughly 0.55 ug was loaded per sample. Biopsies, several per primary tumor and spaced far apart, were collected during surgery. It was patients with untreated, newly diagnosed non-small cell lung cancer who underwent curative surgery. Amplifying TCR beta CDR3 involved multiplex PCR carried out with 32 V and 13 J primers. One entry per CDR3 protein, called by TCRdb with MiXCR from the multiplex PCR reads. The sample holds about 7,200 distinct CDR3 sequences, around 21% seen once. The sample consisted of lung tumor tissue. The receptors derive from a man in his 60s with non-small cell lung cancer.

This clonotype is classed as medium-sized (0.01 to 0.1%). The chain has TRBV30 and TRBJ1-1, with D unresolved. The CDR3 loop spans 13 amino acids. Trimming stripped 0 bases from V and 2 bases from J, with 7 bases between. Germline CDR1 GTSNPN, CDR2 SVGIG (reference sequence). CDR3: CAWSVAENTEAFF. Written as DNA, the CDR3 is TGTGCCTGGAGTGTGGCAGAAAACACTGAAGCTTTCTTT. Based on the CDR3 plus reference TRBV30 and TRBJ1-1, the full variable domain is SQTIHQWPATLVQPVGSPLSLECTVEGTSNPNLYWYRQAAGRGLQLLFYSVGIGQISSEVPQNLSASRPQDRQFILSSKKLLLSDSGFYLCAWSVAENTEAFFGQGTRLTVV.

This clonotype is medium-sized in the sample. The chain combines TRBV11-1 with TRBJ2-6; D is ambiguous. The CDR3 has 16 residues. The V end lost 1 base, the J end lost 0 bases, and 7 bases lay between the germline ends. CDR1 and CDR2 from the germline V gene are SGHAT and FQDESV (reference sequence). Here the CDR3 reads CASSLEGGSGANVLTF. CDR3 sequence (DNA): TGTGCCAGCAGCTTAGAAGGCGGCTCTGGGGCCAACGTCCTGACTTTC.

The CDR3 coding sequence is TGTGCCAGCAGGCAATGGACAGGTGGAGAAGAGACCCAGTACTTC. It is translated as CASRQWTGGEETQYF. The genes are TRBV3-1 and TRBJ2-5; 7 nucleotides match TRBD1. With 6 bases clipped from V and 3 bases from J, the junction kept 10 bases outside the gene matches. CDR1 and CDR2 from the germline V gene are LGHDT and YNNKEL (reference sequence). This CDR3 spans 15 amino acids.

With respect to this clonotype: This may stem from a read error, because a much larger clone lies one nucleotide away. The genes are TRBV20-1 and TRBJ2-1; 13 bases map to TRBD2. Germline lookup yields CDR1 DFQATT and CDR2 SNEGSKA (reference sequence). After removal of 5 bases from V and 6 bases from J, the junction contained 1 base not matched to a gene. The CDR3 covers 13 residues. The CDR3 coding sequence is TGCAGTGCTTGGACTAGCGGGAGCAATGAGCAGTTCTTC. As protein: CSAWTSGSNEQFF.

This clonotype is deemed medium-sized. This chain links TRBV30 with TRBJ2-7; perhaps D is TRBD1 or TRBD2 (5 bases each). Germline CDR1 is GTSNPN and CDR2 is SVGIG (reference sequence). V was shortened by 2 bases and J by 3 bases, with 11 bases between the two germline ends. The CDR3 runs 13 residues. For the CDR3, the DNA is TGTGCCTGGAGTTGGGACCTAAGCTACGAGCAGTACTTC. Translating gives CAWSWDLSYEQYF.

As regards this clonotype: Given a much more abundant clone one base away, this may be a read error. The chain is built from TRBV6-1 and TRBJ2-1; D gene uncertain. Trimming removed 7 bases at V and 0 bases at J, with 7 bases between. CDR3 length: 13 residues. Per the germline V gene, CDR1 is MNHNS and CDR2 is SASEGT. The DNA of the CDR3 is TGTGCCAGCATCGCAAGCTCCTACAATGAGCAGTTCTTC. Translation: CASIASSYNEQFF.

This clonotype is classed as medium-sized. The J gene is TRBJ2-2, the V gene TRBV20-1; D call uncertain. Trimming shortened V by 3 bases and J by 7 bases, and 9 bases separated the two germline ends. Germline CDR1 and CDR2: DFQATT and SNEGSKA (reference sequence). The CDR3 runs 12 residues. The CDR3 sequence is CSARGPNGELFF. CDR3 nucleotides: TGCAGTGCTAGGGGCCCGAACGGGGAGCTGTTTTTT.

This clonotype is deemed medium-sized. The genes are TRBV19 and TRBJ1-4; possibly TRBD1 for D (5 bases). This CDR3 spans 15 amino acids. The V gene lost 5 bases and the J gene lost 6 bases, with 16 bases spanning the gap. Germline loops: CDR1 LNHDA, CDR2 SQIVND (reference sequence). The CDR3 loop reads CASSLGDIGDEKLFF. In DNA form, the CDR3 reads TGTGCCAGTAGTCTAGGGGATATCGGGGATGAAAAACTGTTTTTT. Looking up the rest from reference TRBV19 and TRBJ1-4 gives the full variable domain: DGGITQSPKYLFRKEGQNVTLSCEQNLNHDAMYWYRQDPGQGLRLIYYSQIVNDFQKGDIAEGYSVSREKKESFPLTVTSAQKNPTAFYLCASSLGDIGDEKLFFGSGTQLSVL.

This clonotype was recorded many times. The rearrangement uses TRBV6-1 and TRBJ2-1; D might be TRBD2 (6 bases). Trimming removed 5 bases from V and 3 bases from J, with 11 bases in between. The CDR3 spans 14 residues. Per the germline V gene, CDR1 is MNHNS and CDR2 is SASEGT. DNA of the CDR3: TGTGCCAGCAGTTGGGAGGAAAACTACAATGAGCAGTTCTTC. Translating it yields CASSWEENYNEQFF.

The V and J genes are TRBV6-2 or TRBV6-3 and TRBJ2-1; D is perhaps TRBD1 (5 bases). Germline V gene data show CDR1 as MNHEY and CDR2 as SVGEGT. The CDR3 length is 12 residues. V shed 6 bases and J shed 10 bases, with 13 bases lying between them. CDR3 sequence reads: CASRRTCPEQFF. The DNA of the CDR3 is TGTGCCAGCAGACGGACATGTCCGGAGCAGTTCTTC.